This T cell receptor (beta chain) was recorded in a study of control samples from healthy donors and cancer patients. Data came from immunoSEQ multiplex PCR; TCRdb stores just in-frame clones and leaves some out. Found here are some 220,000 clones, roughly 94% of them singletons; the top ten hold 1.5%. Germline trimming cut 7 bases from V and 0 bases from J; bases unmatched to any gene: 5. This CDR3 contains 15 residues. Per the germline V gene, CDR1 is MNHEY and CDR2 is SVGAGI. Sequencing was done on a sample of blood. This chain connects TRBV6-5 to TRBJ1-3; TRBD1 matches 8 bases. The TCR sequence derives from a man aged 50-60 years in good health. CDR3 coding DNA: TGTGCCAGCACCCCGGGACAGGACTCTGGAAACACCATATATTTT. This encodes CASTPGQDSGNTIYF.